This T cell receptor beta chain originates from a study of identical twins. Broader study findings: Among out-of-frame alpha sequences shared by twins, low generation probability occurred in excess. Partial confounding of zero-insertion analyses by invariant MAIT and iNKT cells was possible. Modeled out-of-frame TCR alpha sharing in monozygotic twins fell below observed levels.

V was trimmed by 2 bases and J by 5 bases, leaving 12 bases between them. This CDR3 is built from 15 residues. The germline V gene encodes CDR1 MNHEY and CDR2 SVGEGT. Healthy Caucasian donors formed the entire cohort. This clonotype was found a few times. Its antigen is not known. TCRdb re-derived calls from the 5' RACE reads in MiXCR, one entry per CDR3 protein. This table holds approximately 600,000 distinct CDR3 sequences, nearly 10% found once. These sequences were also reported in another study, on yellow fever vaccine responses in identical twins.

The rearrangement uses TRBV6-2 or TRBV6-3 and TRBJ1-4, with D tentatively TRBD1 (5 bases). This clonotype was sampled from a woman between 18 and 30 years old in good health. The sequenced sample was PBMCs. The CDR3 sequence is CASSYLRDGNEKLFF. In nucleotides, the CDR3 is TGTGCCAGCAGTTACCTTCGGGACGGAAATGAAAAACTGTTTTTT.